The rows below give T cell receptor beta chains drawn from one sample of a study of identical twins. TCRdb itself ran the 5' RACE reads through MiXCR, one entry per CDR3 protein. The table includes under 900,000 distinct CDR3 sequences, 15% to 20% detected once. The same specimen was also included in a second study, on T cells expressing NK-cell markers.

The sample consisted of PBMCs. Receptors originate from a woman younger than 35 in good health. Each CDR3 is given with its conserved first and last residue. D genes are given only for firm matches. Size is omitted from some rows. Given values are once, few, many or a class for expanded clones.

clone size | J gene | V gene | CDR3 length | D gene | CDR3 protein | CDR3 DNA
few | TRBJ2-2 | TRBV12-3/TRBV12-4 | 16 | TRBD1 | CASPNFPGQGVGELFF | TGTGCCAGCCCTAATTTCCCGGGACAGGGGGTCGGGGAGCTGTTTTTT
. | TRBJ2-1 | TRBV7-8 | 15 | . | CASSLRFGRINEQFF | TGTGCCAGCAGCTTAAGGTTCGGACGGATCAATGAGCAGTTCTTC
. | TRBJ2-7 | TRBV27 | 15 | TRBD1 | CASSVPGTGVGVQYF | TGTGCCAGCAGTGTCCCCGGGACAGGGGTTGGTGTGCAGTACTTC
. | TRBJ2-2 | TRBV7-9 | 16 | . | CASNPSPNLNTGELFF | TGTGCCAGTAACCCGAGCCCCAACCTGAACACCGGGGAGCTGTTTTTT
few | TRBJ2-6 | TRBV18 | 18 | . | CASSPFHRDSSGANVLTF | TGTGCCAGCTCACCCTTTCACAGGGATTCCTCTGGGGCCAACGTCCTGACTTTC
. | TRBJ1-1 | TRBV5-1 | 14 | TRBD1 | CASSWDRDGTEAFF | TGCGCCAGCAGCTGGGACAGGGATGGCACTGAAGCTTTCTTT
few | TRBJ2-7 | TRBV5-1 | 15 | . | CASTQLVGQPYEQYF | TGCGCCAGCACCCAATTGGTGGGACAACCATACGAGCAGTACTTC
. | TRBJ2-3 | TRBV5-1 | 14 | . | CASSSGEGTDTQYF | TGCGCCAGCAGCTCCGGGGAGGGCACAGATACGCAGTATTTT
few | TRBJ2-7 | TRBV5-1 | 16 | TRBD2 | CASSSAGAGKRYEQYF | TGCGCCAGCAGTTCCGCTGGAGCGGGGAAACGCTACGAGCAGTACTTC
. | TRBJ2-3 | TRBV20-1 | 13 | . | CSASRLVTDTQYF | TGCAGTGCTTCGCGACTAGTCACAGATACGCAGTATTTT
many | TRBJ1-5 | TRBV29-1 | 13 | . | CSVSGASDQPQHF | TGCAGCGTGTCGGGTGCGTCCGATCAGCCCCAGCATTTT
few | TRBJ2-6 | TRBV5-1 | 17 | TRBD2 | CASRGIAGESGANVLTF | TGCGCCAGCAGGGGGATAGCGGGAGAATCTGGGGCCAACGTCCTGACTTTC
. | TRBJ2-1 | TRBV7-2 | 16 | . | CASSLLWGLDYNEQFF | TGTGCCAGCAGCTTATTGTGGGGCCTCGATTACAATGAGCAGTTCTTC
few | TRBJ1-2 | TRBV29-1 | 13 | . | CSVQGSSGYGYTF | TGCAGCGTTCAGGGTTCGTCTGGCTATGGCTACACCTTC
. | TRBJ2-6 | TRBV20-1 | 12 | . | CSARRGANVLTF | TGCAGTGCTAGAAGGGGGGCCAACGTCCTGACTTTC
. | TRBJ2-7 | TRBV6-5 | 18 | TRBD2 | CASSYAAGTSGENYEQYF | TGTGCCAGCAGTTACGCAGCCGGGACTAGCGGGGAAAACTACGAGCAGTACTTC
few | TRBJ2-5 | TRBV10-3 | 15 | . | CAISSLTSRSETQYF | TGTGCCATCAGTTCCCTAACTAGTCGGTCGGAGACCCAGTACTTC
. | TRBJ2-3 | TRBV12-3/TRBV12-4 | 15 | . | CASSLFIAGTDTQYF | TGTGCCAGCAGTTTATTCATAGCGGGCACAGATACGCAGTATTTT